This TCR beta chain was recorded in a study of T cell responses to AZD1222 COVID-19 vaccine (dated by TCRdb to the early 2020s). In the study overall: AZD1222 recipients given second doses at about 4 weeks or at about 12 weeks were pooled, since spike-specific TCR depth and breadth were not found to differ between the two schedules. Enrollment into the trials was organized by age into subgroups of 18-55, 56-69 and 70-plus years, and those subgroups contained approximately 150, 30 and 60 TCR-sequenced participants, respectively. TCR sequencing was performed for roughly 250 trial participants, of whom about 200 were given two doses of AZD1222 and approximately 26 were given two doses of MenACWY control vaccine.

The CDR3 regions of human TCRbeta chains were subjected to immunosequencing. Per the source publication's procedure: Repertoire TCRs were matched against a reference library of SARS-CoV-2-specific TCRs generated with the MIRA antigen-specificity platform. Breadth meant the fraction of unique TCRs that were SARS-CoV-2-associated, whereas depth meant the fraction of total T cells that were SARS-CoV-2-associated. Using the MIRA data, each spike-specific TCR was assigned both to the spike region to which the TCR was reactive and to a CD4 or CD8 class. Log10-transformed breadth and depth values were compared by one-way ANOVA with Sidak's multiple comparisons tests. In TCRdb, the immuneACCESS table is reduced to in-frame sequences with V and J assigned. These tables do not hold every clone; where another copy was compared, an unresolved V gene accounts for under half, and the others remain unexplained. V, J and clone size reflect that table, while D and trimming were determined from the DNA. The sample data list about 120,000 clones, and approximately 90% of these were observed just once. The biggest ten clones account for about 7.4% of the sample.

A remark on this clone: It lacks a known antigen. The sample holds no much larger clone one base away, and base qualities are not on file.

From cysteine to phenylalanine, the CDR3 is 14 amino acids long. Only the CDR3 portion is preserved as DNA: 42 bases, with reading frame beginning at the first base. Trimming at the junction amounts to 3 bases on V and 5 bases on J, and the germline ends lie 10 bases apart. The germline V gene encodes CDR1 PRHDT and CDR2 FYEKMQ (reference sequence). Findings and caveats that apply to the study as a whole: Most participants were white British and females outnumbered males, and the authors suggested that clonal diversity may have been underestimated. Because no day 14 peak-response samples were available, repertoires were characterized only after the peak T cell response. Vaccine-associated CD4 TCRs spanned the whole spike protein, with dominant responses in regions 160-218 and 743-854. The 56-69-year group was small, and its depth increase did not reach significance, likely because of low power. After two AZD1222 doses, both the breadth and the depth of spike-specific TCRs were significantly higher than at day 0 and than in MenACWY recipients. Only a handful of AZD1222 recipients were SARS-CoV-2 seropositive at baseline, limiting conclusions about previously exposed vaccinees. Reportedly, close to half of the unique spike-specific TCRs recognized epitopes lying outside the regions that are mutated in the B.1.351 and B.1.1.7 variants.

Explained via the paper, the time point label denotes: baseline before first vaccination. Vaccinee samples came from UK trials COV001 and COV002, including a single-blind randomized controlled phase 2/3 trial of AZD1222 (ChAdOx1 nCoV-19) in healthy adults. For TCRbeta chain sequencing, PBMC samples from trial participants were taken at day 0 and at day 28 after the second dose. This chain joins TRBV13 to TRBJ2-2; the D gene is perhaps TRBD2, from 6 matching bases. The sequenced sample was peripheral blood, obtained on day 0 of AZD1222 vaccination. This sequence was found in an adult in good health. The nucleotide sequence reads as follows: TGTGCCAGCAGCTTTCTCGCGGGGACCGGGGAGCTGTTTTTT. This is translated as CASSFLAGTGELFF.